This entry is about one TCR beta chain. Participant-reported clinical history was the basis for cohort assignment. A COVID-19 case was met by exposed participants within 2 weeks before study entry. These data are taken from a study of blood T cell repertoires in COVID-19. About the study: The cDNA or gDNA used as material had been derived from T cells, B-cell-depleted T cells, or PBMCs.

The authors' processing: Reference gene primer amplification gave estimated nucleated cell counts. The data were produced by immunoSEQ multiplex PCR, yet TCRdb's version contains in-frame clones alone and is incomplete. Clonal size and the V and J genes are those of that table, whereas D and trimming came from the DNA. The table lists around 250,000 clones, around 84% of them singletons. The CDR3 has 13 amino acids. This sequence joins TRBV1 and TRBJ2-1; the table's D gene call, TRBD2, was not cross checked with the DNA. TRBV1 is classified as a pseudogene. Sequenced: PBMCs or T cells enriched from blood (not recorded which). The sequence was collected from a man in his forties or fifties who had been exposed to COVID-19. CDR3 bases: TGCACCAGCAGCCCACCGACTAGCGATGAGCAGTTCTTC. Its protein product is CTSSPPTSDEQFF.